This T cell receptor (beta chain) was captured by sequencing in a study of blood T cell repertoires in COVID-19. Overall study context: Samples taken during acute and convalescent COVID-19 were collected in the United States, Italy and Spain.

Using immunoSEQ multiplex PCR, the repertoire was profiled, and TCRdb retains in-frame clones only, with some absent. The sample lists approximately 30,000 clones; 80% to 90% were seen once. The germline gives CDR1 SGHNT, CDR2 YYREEE (reference sequence). The CDR3 runs 13 residues. Trimming pared 0 bases from V and 2 bases from J, leaving 5 bases between. Sequencing was carried out using peripheral blood. V usage is TRBV5-4 and J usage is TRBJ1-2; D gene uncertain. The receptor was derived from a human donor in a cohort sampled during active COVID-19. CDR3 protein: CASSLDSNYGYTF. The CDR3 DNA reads as TGTGCCAGCAGCTTGGACAGCAACTATGGCTACACCTTC. Full variable domain (missing parts from reference TRBV5-4 and TRBJ1-2): ETGVTQSPTHLIKTRGQQVTLRCSSQSGHNTVSWYQQALGQGPQFIFQYYREEENGRGNFPPRFSGLQFPNYSSELNVNALELDDSALYLCASSLDSNYGYTFGSGTRLTVV.